The 30 T cell receptor beta chains below all came from one sample that was sequenced in a study of response to subunit inactivated influenza vaccine. TCRdb re-called the RT-PCR reads with MiXCR, one entry per CDR3 protein. Of 500,000 or so distinct CDR3 sequences in the sample, approximately 10% are singletons; the top ten hold 10% to 15%. The sequencing here drew on PBMCs from blood, taken roughly 6 weeks after vaccination. The receptor set was obtained from a man aged 50 to 60 who received an inactivated influenza vaccine.

The genes are TRBV4-3 and TRBJ2-3; D gene uncertain. The CDR3 is made up of 16 amino acids. The germline V gene encodes CDR1 LGHNA and CDR2 YSLEER. Trimming pared 0 bases from V and 8 bases from J, leaving 18 bases between. CDR3 in amino acids: CASSQESRRTFSTQYF. The CDR3 DNA reads as TGCGCCAGCAGCCAAGAATCCAGGCGGACGTTTAGTACGCAGTATTTT.

This clonotype appeared many times. The V call is TRBV12-3 or TRBV12-4, the J call TRBJ2-3, with TRBD2 matching 8 bases. The CDR3 totals 14 residues. Trimming took 8 bases from V and 2 from J; bases not matched to a gene: 6. The CDR3 DNA sequence: TGTGCCAGCGTAGCGGGACAAACCACAGATACGCAGTATTTT. It translates to CASVAGQTTDTQYF.

This rearrangement joins TRBV5-1 to TRBJ1-4; D is unclear. Trimming stripped 6 bases from V and 3 bases from J, with 9 bases between. The germline V gene has CDR1 SGHRS and CDR2 YFSETQ. The length of the CDR3 is 13 residues. CDR3 DNA: TGCGCCAGCAACGCCGGGCCTAATGAAAAACTGTTTTTT. Amino acid sequence: CASNAGPNEKLFF.

The table lists this clonotype with a few counts. This chain uses TRBV4-3 with TRBJ2-5, with D hard to call. Deletions cut 0 bases from V and 4 bases from J, with 6 bases between. Germline CDR1 is LGHNA and CDR2 is YSLEER. The CDR3 is 13 residues long. This CDR3 is CASSQDTLETQYF. The CDR3 nucleotides read TGCGCCAGCAGCCAAGATACTTTAGAGACCCAGTACTTC.

This clonotype was recorded a few times. The chain links TRBV4-1 to TRBJ1-1; 8 positions agree with TRBD1. Germline assignment: CDR1 MGHRA and CDR2 YSYEKL. This CDR3 comprises 15 residues. J was trimmed by 1 base and V by 3 bases; bases with no gene match: 4. The CDR3 sequence: CASSHTGTGNTEAFF. DNA of the CDR3: TGCGCCAGCAGCCATACCGGGACAGGGAACACTGAAGCTTTCTTT.

This clonotype was seen only a few times. The chain employs TRBV5-5 and TRBJ1-5; D ambiguous. The CDR3 runs 15 residues. V was trimmed by 0 bases and J by 2 bases, leaving 9 bases between them. Germline V gene data show CDR1 as SGHKS and CDR2 as YYEKEE (reference sequence). The CDR3 loop reads CASSLDRYGNQPQHF. For the CDR3, the DNA is TGTGCCAGCAGCTTGGACAGATACGGCAATCAGCCCCAGCATTTT.

This clonotype appeared many times. V and J are TRBV12-3 or TRBV12-4 and TRBJ2-7; possible D gene TRBD1, 5 bases. The CDR3 is 14 amino acids. Trimming pared 3 bases from V and 0 bases from J, leaving 9 bases between. CDR3: CASSLGPSSYEQYF. CDR3 in DNA: TGTGCCAGCAGTTTGGGGCCGAGCTCCTACGAGCAGTACTTC.

This sequence joins TRBV28 and TRBJ2-7, with D uncertain. CDR1 is MDHEN and CDR2 is SYDVKM in the germline V gene. The CDR3 runs 14 residues. Trimming took off 1 base at V and 2 bases at J, with 9 bases between the two ends. CDR3 sequence: CASSLFSGPYEQYF. CDR3 DNA: TGTGCCAGCAGTTTATTTAGTGGACCCTACGAGCAGTACTTC.

The gene calls are TRBV7-2 and TRBJ1-4, with 8 bases identical to TRBD1. CDR3 size: 15 residues. The trim removed 3 bases at V and 3 bases at J, leaving 3 bases unmatched. Germline V lookup: CDR1 SGHTA, CDR2 FQGNSA. CDR3 sequence (DNA): TGTGCCAGCAGCTTGTACAGGGGGGCTAATGAAAAACTGTTTTTT. Amino acids: CASSLYRGANEKLFF.

This clonotype has a handful of counts. This chain links TRBV11-2 with TRBJ2-7; 13 bases match TRBD2. The CDR3 has 16 residues. Trimming at V came to 3 bases and at J to 3 bases, leaving 5 bases not matched to a gene. Germline V gives CDR1 SGHAT, CDR2 FQNNGV. CDR3 nucleotide sequence: TGTGCCAGCAGCTTCGGACTAGCGGGAGTAGGCTACGAGCAGTACTTC. Residues: CASSFGLAGVGYEQYF.

This clonotype was observed a few times. This sequence joins TRBV4-1 and TRBJ2-4; possible D gene TRBD2, 5 bases. Germline values: CDR1 MGHRA, CDR2 YSYEKL. The V and J ends lost 0 bases and 3 bases respectively, with 9 bases between them. The CDR3 sequence is 15 residues long. CDR3 protein: CASSQEGSGKNIQYF. The CDR3 region has the DNA TGCGCCAGCAGCCAAGAGGGCAGCGGCAAAAACATTCAGTACTTC.

This clonotype turned up a few times. CDR3 nucleotide sequence: TGTGCCAGCAGCCAAGATCCGGGGTACCAAGAGACCCAGTACTTC. It specifies CASSQDPGYQETQYF. V usage is TRBV3-1 and J usage is TRBJ2-5; maybe TRBD2 (5 bases). CDR1 and CDR2 from the germline V gene are LGHDT and YNNKEL (reference sequence). The length of the CDR3 is 15 residues. V lost 0 bases to trimming and J lost 0 bases, with 8 bases between them.

This clonotype was counted only a few times. This sequence joins TRBV27 and TRBJ2-7; the D is unclear. Germline CDR1 MNHEY, CDR2 SMNVEV (reference sequence). With 6 bases removed from V and 2 bases from J, the gap between germline ends came to 14 bases. The CDR3 is 14 amino acids. This chain's CDR3 is CASRIPGYPYEQYF. The CDR3 nucleotides read TGTGCCAGCAGGATCCCCGGTTACCCCTACGAGCAGTACTTC.

Many counts were recorded for this clonotype. The chain couples TRBV28 to TRBJ2-2; 8 positions match TRBD1. Germline V lookup: CDR1 MDHEN, CDR2 SYDVKM. The CDR3 extends over 15 amino acids. With 5 bases clipped from V and 1 base from J, the junction kept 3 bases outside the gene matches. CDR3 in amino acids: CASSDRGVNTGELFF. CDR3 coding DNA: TGTGCCAGCAGTGACAGGGGCGTGAACACCGGGGAGCTGTTTTTT.

This clonotype was detected only a few times. V and J are TRBV6-5 and TRBJ2-1; 11 bases align to TRBD1. Germline CDR1 and CDR2: MNHEY and SVGAGI. The CDR3 has 17 residues. V trimming: 0 bases; J trimming: 9 bases; junction bases outside the gene matches: 10. CDR3 bases: TGTGCCAGCAGTTACTCGCGGACAGGGGGCAGTCTTCCTGAGCAGTTCTTC. It is translated as CASSYSRTGGSLPEQFF.

This chain links TRBV20-1 with TRBJ1-2; weak D call: TRBD1 (6 bases). The CDR3 extends over 14 amino acids. Germline CDR1 DFQATT, CDR2 SNEGSKA (reference sequence). With 3 bases removed from V and 4 bases from J, the gap between germline ends came to 15 bases. CDR3 residues: CSASFAGDAYGYTF. The CDR3 DNA reads TGCAGTGCTAGTTTCGCAGGGGATGCCTATGGCTACACCTTC.

This clonotype was found a few times. The rearrangement uses TRBV28 and TRBJ2-3; no clear D gene. This CDR3 comprises 15 residues. CDR1 is MDHEN and CDR2 is SYDVKM in the germline V gene. Between the trimmed V and J ends, which lost 4 bases and 1 base, there was a span of 12 bases. The CDR3 DNA sequence: TGTGCCAGCAGTTCCCGACGGACGCGCACAGATACGCAGTATTTT. Its translation is CASSSRRTRTDTQYF.

This chain joins TRBV7-2 and TRBJ2-3; perhaps TRBD2 as D (6 bases). The CDR3 sequence is 15 residues long. Trimming cost V 4 bases and J 2 bases, with 13 bases left between them. Per the germline V gene, CDR1 is SGHTA and CDR2 is FQGNSA. This CDR3 reads CASSWSGLLTDTQYF. CDR3 nucleotide sequence: TGTGCCAGCAGCTGGTCGGGACTTCTCACAGATACGCAGTATTTT.

This clonotype turned up a few times. The rearrangement uses TRBV6-2 or TRBV6-3 and TRBJ2-1, with 13 nucleotides matching TRBD2. Germline assignment: CDR1 MNHEY and CDR2 SVGEGT. This CDR3 is 16 amino acids long. Unmatched junction bases numbered 7, after V lost 7 bases and J lost 4 bases. The CDR3 DNA follows: TGTGCCAGCATCGGGACTAGCGGGACACTTTACAATGAGCAGTTCTTC. It codes for CASIGTSGTLYNEQFF.

This clonotype has more than one count but fewer than ten. This sequence joins TRBV7-2 and TRBJ2-5; D may match TRBD1 or TRBD2 (5 bases each). The length of the CDR3 is 14 residues. Germline V gene data show CDR1 as SGHTA and CDR2 as FQGNSA. Trimming removed 5 bases from V and 2 bases from J, with 12 bases in between. CDR3 nucleotide sequence: TGTGCCAGCAGCCAATTGGGGGTTCAAGAGACCCAGTACTTC. This translates into CASSQLGVQETQYF.

This clonotype was seen only a few times. The chain is built from TRBV7-8 and TRBJ1-5; 9 nucleotides match TRBD1. The length of the CDR3 is 15 residues. With V trimmed by 1 base and J by 5 bases, 3 bases remained unmatched. Germline values: CDR1 SGHVS, CDR2 FQNEAQ. The CDR3 sequence: CASSLVTGGHQPQHF. In nucleotides, the CDR3 is TGTGCCAGCAGCTTAGTGACAGGGGGACATCAGCCCCAGCATTTT.

This clonotype was recorded a few times. The junction differs from germline at one of its ends, possibly a read error. The CDR3 loop reads CASNRAGGYSEQFF. The CDR3 DNA reads as TGTGCCAGCAACCGGGCGGGCGGTTACAGTGAGCAGTTCTTC. V usage is TRBV5-4 and J usage is TRBJ2-1, with D perhaps TRBD2 (5 bases). The length of the CDR3 is 14 residues. The germline V gene encodes CDR1 SGHNT and CDR2 YYREEE (reference sequence).

This clonotype showed up just a few times. V gene TRBV6-1 combines with J gene TRBJ1-6; weak D call: TRBD1 (5 bases). This CDR3 has 14 amino acids. Trimming stripped 8 bases from V and 4 bases from J, with 12 bases between. From germline, CDR1 is MNHNS and CDR2 SASEGT. The CDR3 protein is CASRNGGYNSPLHF. The CDR3 DNA reads TGTGCCAGCCGGAATGGGGGTTATAATTCACCCCTCCACTTT.

The table lists this clonotype with many counts. J is TRBJ2-2 and V is TRBV10-3; D possibly matches TRBD1 or TRBD2 (5 bases each). The V end was cut by 4 bases, the J end by 5 bases, with 8 bases between. This CDR3 has 13 amino acids. CDR1 is ENHRY, CDR2 SYGVKD, per germline. Here the CDR3 reads CAISGGPTGELFF. For the CDR3, the DNA is TGTGCCATCAGTGGGGGACCAACCGGGGAGCTGTTTTTT.

The chain has TRBV18 and TRBJ2-7; 10 positions match TRBD1. Germline V gene data show CDR1 as KGHSH and CDR2 as LQKENI. The CDR3 has 14 residues. V gave up 3 bases and J gave up 5 bases; unmatched junction bases: 4. CDR3 in DNA: TGTGCCAGCTCACCGCAGACAGGGGGCAACGAGCAGTACTTC. Translating it yields CASSPQTGGNEQYF.

This clonotype turned up a few times. This chain uses TRBV27 with TRBJ1-4; 11 bases are shared with TRBD1. The CDR3 is 16 residues long. The junction had 5 bases not matched to a gene; V was cut back by 5 bases and J by 3 bases. Germline CDR1 and CDR2: MNHEY and SMNVEV (reference sequence). The CDR3 reads CASSTGTGGPNEKLFF. The CDR3 coding sequence is TGTGCCAGCAGTACAGGGACAGGGGGTCCTAATGAAAAACTGTTTTTT. The variable domain in full, with the rest retrieved from reference TRBV27 and TRBJ1-4, is EAQVTQNPRYLITVTGKKLTVTCSQNMNHEYMSWYRQDPGLGLRQIYYSMNVEVTDKGDVPEGYKVSRKEKRNFPLILESPSPNQTSLYFCASSTGTGGPNEKLFFGSGTQLSVL.

This clonotype showed up just a few times. The genes are TRBV27 and TRBJ2-7; 8 positions match TRBD1. V was clipped by 0 bases and J by 6 bases; unmatched bases: 4. CDR1 is MNHEY and CDR2 is SMNVEV in the germline V gene (reference sequence). CDR3 length: 14 amino acids. CDR3 in amino acids: CASSLSHRGSEQYF. CDR3 coding DNA: TGTGCCAGCAGTTTATCGCACAGGGGGTCCGAGCAGTACTTC.

The CDR3 DNA is TGTGCCTGCTCCGGGGACAATGAGCAGTTCTTC. Amino acid sequence: CACSGDNEQFF. The chain has TRBV28 and TRBJ2-1; D may be TRBD2 (5 bases). Germline V lookup: CDR1 MDHEN, CDR2 SYDVKM. The V end was cut by 11 bases, the J end by 5 bases, with 10 bases between. The CDR3 extends over 11 amino acids.

This clonotype turned up a few times. The CDR3 loop is CASSQGPGQYTGELFF. In DNA, the CDR3 is TGTGCCAGCAGCCAAGGGCCGGGACAGTACACCGGGGAGCTGTTTTTT. The chain joins TRBV3-1 to TRBJ2-2; 7 bases are shared with TRBD1. This CDR3 contains 16 residues. Germline V lookup: CDR1 LGHDT, CDR2 YNNKEL (reference sequence). Losses at the gene ends were 1 base for V and 3 bases for J; bases not matched to a gene: 5.

This chain uses TRBV12-3 or TRBV12-4 with TRBJ1-1; TRBD1 matches at 8 bases. The V gene end was trimmed by 3 bases and the J gene end by 3 bases; junction bases not matched to a gene: 6. The CDR3 runs to 15 residues. The CDR3 nucleotides are TGTGCCAGCAGTTTTGTGGGCAGGGGGCACACTGAAGCTTTCTTT. It is translated as CASSFVGRGHTEAFF.